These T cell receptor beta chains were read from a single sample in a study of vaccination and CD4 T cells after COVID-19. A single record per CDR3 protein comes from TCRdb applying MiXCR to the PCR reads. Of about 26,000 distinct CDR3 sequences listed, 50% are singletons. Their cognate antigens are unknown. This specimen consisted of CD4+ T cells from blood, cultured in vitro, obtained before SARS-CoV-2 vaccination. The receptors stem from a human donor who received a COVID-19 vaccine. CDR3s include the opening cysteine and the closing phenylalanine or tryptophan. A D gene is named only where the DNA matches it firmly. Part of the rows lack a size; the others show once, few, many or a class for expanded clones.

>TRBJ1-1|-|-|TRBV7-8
TGTGCCAGCAGCTTAGGTAACGCGGACAGAGCTTTCTTT
CASSLGNADRAFF
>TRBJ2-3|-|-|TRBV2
TGTGCCAGCAGTGAGCTAGAGTTCACAGATACGCAGTATTTT
CASSELEFTDTQYF
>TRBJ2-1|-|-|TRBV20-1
TGCAGTGCAAAAGACTCGTTGGGGGAGCCGCCCTACAATGAGCAGTTCTTC
CSAKDSLGEPPYNEQFF
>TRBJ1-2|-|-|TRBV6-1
TGTGCCAGCAGTCGGGTCAATGGAGTCTATGGCTACACCTTC
CASSRVNGVYGYTF
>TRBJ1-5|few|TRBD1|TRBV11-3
TGTGCCAGCCGACAGGGAGGCAATCAGCCCCAGCATTTT
CASRQGGNQPQHF
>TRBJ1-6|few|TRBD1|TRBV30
TGTGCCTGGAGTAGGGACAGAAATAATTCACCCCTCCACTTT
CAWSRDRNNSPLHF
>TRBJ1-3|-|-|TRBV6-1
TGTGCCAGCAGACAGAGGACCGCTGGAAACACCATATATTTT
CASRQRTAGNTIYF
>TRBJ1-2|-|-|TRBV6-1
TGTGCCAGCAGTGGACAGGAAGGCTATGGCTACACCTTC
CASSGQEGYGYTF
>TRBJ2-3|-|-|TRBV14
TGTGCCAGCAGCCCCGGGGGGCCTCCTAGCACAGATACGCAGTATTTT
CASSPGGPPSTDTQYF
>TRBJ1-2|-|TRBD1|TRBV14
TGTGCCAGCAGCCCTAAAATTGGGACAGCGACCTATGGCTACACCTTC
CASSPKIGTATYGYTF
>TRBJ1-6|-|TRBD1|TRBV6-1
TGTGCCAGCAGCCCCCGGGACAGTTGGAATTCACCCCTCCACTTT
CASSPRDSWNSPLHF
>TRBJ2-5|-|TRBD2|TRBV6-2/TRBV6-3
TGTGCCAGCAGCGGGACTAACCGAGAGACCCAGTACTTC
CASSGTNRETQYF
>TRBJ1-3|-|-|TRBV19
TGTGCCAGACACCCATCGGGGGGACGCTCTGGAAACACCATATATTTT
CARHPSGGRSGNTIYF
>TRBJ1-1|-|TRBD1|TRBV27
TGTGCCAGCAGTGACAGGGGGGGTGGAGCTTTCTTT
CASSDRGGGAFF
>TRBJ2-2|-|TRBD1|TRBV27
TGTGCCAGCAGTTTATATTGGAGAGCGGACAGGGGGCATACCGGGGAGCTGTTTTTT
CASSLYWRADRGHTGELFF
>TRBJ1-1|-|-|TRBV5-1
TGCGCCAGCAGTACCGGGACAATCACTGAAGCTTTCTTT
CASSTGTITEAFF
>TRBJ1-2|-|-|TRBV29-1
TGCAGCGTCCTCGGACTCCCCTATGGCTACACCTTC
CSVLGLPYGYTF
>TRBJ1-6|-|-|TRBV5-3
TGTGCCAGCAGCTTGGTCGGGGGCTTAGGTTCACCCCTCCACTTT
CASSLVGGLGSPLHF
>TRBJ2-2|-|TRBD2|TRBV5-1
TGCGCCAGCAGCCAGACGGGGGGGAACACCGGGGAGCTGTTTTTT
CASSQTGGNTGELFF
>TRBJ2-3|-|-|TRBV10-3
TGTGCCTCCTCGGCCCCCGATACGCAGTATTTT
CASSAPDTQYF
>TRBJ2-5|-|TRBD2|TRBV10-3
TGTGCCACGAGCAATAGCGGGGGACACCAAGAGACCCAGTACTTC
CATSNSGGHQETQYF
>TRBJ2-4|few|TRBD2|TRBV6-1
TGTGCCAGCAGCGGGACGGGCGGGGGTGACAAAAACATTCAGTACTTC
CASSGTGGGDKNIQYF
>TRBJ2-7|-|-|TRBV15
TGTGCCACCAGCAGAGACCGGGGACGCTACGAGCAGTACTTC
CATSRDRGRYEQYF
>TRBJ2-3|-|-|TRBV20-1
TGCAGTGCTACACAGGCGGCTAGAAGTACAGATACGCAGTATTTT
CSATQAARSTDTQYF
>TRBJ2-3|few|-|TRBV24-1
TGTGCCACCAGTGACCCGGGACTCGCGTTTAAGTATTTT
CATSDPGLAFKYF
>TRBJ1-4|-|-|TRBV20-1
TGCAGTGCTAGAGGGAAGGGAGTAGGAACTAATGAAAAACTGTTTTTT
CSARGKGVGTNEKLFF
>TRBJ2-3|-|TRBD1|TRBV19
TGTGCCAGTAGTAGGACAGGGGCCTCAGATACGCAGTATTTT
CASSRTGASDTQYF
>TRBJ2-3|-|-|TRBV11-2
TGTGCCAGCAGCGTCCGCCAGGGGCGTAGCACAGATACGCAGTATTTT
CASSVRQGRSTDTQYF
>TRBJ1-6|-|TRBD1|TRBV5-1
TGCGCCAGCAGCTTGGATGGCAGGGGGCCAAATTCACCCCTCCACTTT
CASSLDGRGPNSPLHF
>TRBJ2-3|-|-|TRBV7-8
TGTGCCAGCAGCTCACTCGGACTGAGCACAGATACGCAGTATTTT
CASSSLGLSTDTQYF
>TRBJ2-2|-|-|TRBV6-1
TGTGCCAGCAGTGAAGTGTGGAACACCGGGGAGCTGTTTTTT
CASSEVWNTGELFF
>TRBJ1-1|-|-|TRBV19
TGTGCCAGTGGGCCAATGAACACTGAAGCTTTCTTT
CASGPMNTEAFF
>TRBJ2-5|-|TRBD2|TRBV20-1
TGCAGTGCTAGAAGGTTCCTAGCGGGGGGCACAAAGACCCAGTACTTC
CSARRFLAGGTKTQYF
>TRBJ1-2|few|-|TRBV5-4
TGTGCCAGCAGCTTGGGAGGGAGATTGAGCTACACCTTC
CASSLGGRLSYTF
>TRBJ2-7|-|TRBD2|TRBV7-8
TGTGCCAGCAGCTTAGGGGTAGCGGGGGGCACCTACGAGCAGTACTTC
CASSLGVAGGTYEQYF
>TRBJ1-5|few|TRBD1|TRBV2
TGTGCCAGCAGCCAAACAGGGGGAAGTCAGCCCCAGCATTTT
CASSQTGGSQPQHF
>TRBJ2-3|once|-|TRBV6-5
TGTGCCAGCAGTTACGGGGGCAGGTCAGATACGCAGTATTTT
CASSYGGRSDTQYF
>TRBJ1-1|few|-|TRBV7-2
TGTGCCAGCAGCTTAGCCGGTCTTGATTTCTTT
CASSLAGLDFF
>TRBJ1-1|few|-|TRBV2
TGTGCCAGCGGGACGGGGGACCCTGAAGCTTTCTTT
CASGTGDPEAFF
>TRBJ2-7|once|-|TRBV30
TGTGCCTGGAGGCCGCCATATCGAGGAGGTACCTACGAGCAGTACTTC
CAWRPPYRGGTYEQYF
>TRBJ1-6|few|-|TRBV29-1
TGCAGCGTTGGGGCAGGGAATAATTCACCCCTCCACTTT
CSVGAGNNSPLHF
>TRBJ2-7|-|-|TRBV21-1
TGTGCCAGCAGCAAAAATCAGGGGGATCCCTACGAGCAGTACTTC
CASSKNQGDPYEQYF
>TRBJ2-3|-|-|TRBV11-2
TGTGCCAGCGGAGAGACTAGGGCAGATACGCAGTATTTT
CASGETRADTQYF
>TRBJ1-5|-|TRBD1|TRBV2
TGTGCCAGCAGTGTGGACAGGGGAGGCAATCAGCCCCAGCATTTT
CASSVDRGGNQPQHF
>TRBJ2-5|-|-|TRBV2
TGTGCCAGCAGTGCTAAGTACTTTCAAGAGACCCAGTACTTC
CASSAKYFQETQYF
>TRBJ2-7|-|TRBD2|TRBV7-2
TGTGCCAGCAGCTTAGCGGTTGGGACTACCTACGAGCAGTACTTC
CASSLAVGTTYEQYF
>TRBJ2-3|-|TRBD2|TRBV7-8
TGTGCCAGCAGGGCAGGACGGGGGGGCACAGATACGCAGTATTTT
CASRAGRGGTDTQYF
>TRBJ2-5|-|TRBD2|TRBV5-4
TGTGCCAGCAGCTTTGACAGCGGGGGTCAAGAGACCCAGTACTTC
CASSFDSGGQETQYF
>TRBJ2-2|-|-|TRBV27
TGTGCCAGCAGTTTATACGGGGAGCTGTTTTTT
CASSLYGELFF
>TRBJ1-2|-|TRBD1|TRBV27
TGTGCCAGCAGTTTCAGCGGACAGGGAGGCTTAGGCTACACCTTC
CASSFSGQGGLGYTF
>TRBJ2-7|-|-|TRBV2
TGTGCCAGCAAGTTGACGGGGACCCCGGTCTACGAGCAGTACTTC
CASKLTGTPVYEQYF
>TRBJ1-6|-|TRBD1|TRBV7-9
TGTGCCAGCAGCTTAAAGGCAGGGGGCAATTCACCCCTCCACTTT
CASSLKAGGNSPLHF
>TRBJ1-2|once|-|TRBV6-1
TGTGCCAGCAGTGACAGTCAGAGCTATGGCTACACCTTC
CASSDSQSYGYTF
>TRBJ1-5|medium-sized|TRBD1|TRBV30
TGTGCCTGGAGTAGTCTGGACAGGGGTACTCAGCCCCAGCATTTT
CAWSSLDRGTQPQHF
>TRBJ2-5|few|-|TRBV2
TGTGCCAGCAGCCCCGTGGGGGACCGGGGGGAGACCCAGTACTTC
CASSPVGDRGETQYF
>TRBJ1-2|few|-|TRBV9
TGTGCCAGCAGCGTATGGGGGTCGGGAGGCTACACCTTC
CASSVWGSGGYTF
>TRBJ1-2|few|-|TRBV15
TGTGCCACCAGCAGAGTCCAGGGGCTCTTTCCTAACTATGGCTACACCTTC
CATSRVQGLFPNYGYTF